This T cell receptor (beta chain) stems from a study of early T cells in non-severe SARS-CoV-2 infection. Looking at the study overall: With bulk RNA from unsorted whole blood as input, sequencing yielded unpaired chains.

Study results and limitations: Lookups in VDJdb leaned toward anti-spike CD8 responses and missed private and CD4 specificities.

This clonotype was observed a few times. Antigen: not known. Individual cDNA molecules were tagged with unique molecular identifiers. TCRdb re-derived calls from the 5' RACE reads in MiXCR, one entry per CDR3 protein. The sample has more than 85,000 distinct CDR3 sequences; 10% to 15% are singletons. Trimming took off 2 bases at V and 2 bases at J, with 7 bases between the two ends. Germline CDR1 and CDR2: MNHEY and SMNVEV (reference sequence). The length of the CDR3 is 13 residues. The starting material was whole blood, obtained at baseline. This receptor was obtained from an adult who was a healthcare worker with PCR-confirmed SARS-CoV-2 infection or an uninfected control (not recorded which). This chain joins TRBV27 and TRBJ2-7; D unresolved. This chain's CDR3 is CASSLVGTYEQYF. The CDR3 region has the DNA TGTGCCAGCAGTTTAGTGGGGACCTACGAGCAGTACTTC.